This T cell receptor (beta chain) was profiled in a study of T cell responses to AZD1222 COVID-19 vaccine. This clone appeared a single time. The repertoire was sequenced with immunoSEQ multiplex PCR; TCRdb's copy has only in-frame clones and lacks some. Of about 84,000 clones in the sample, around 85% were seen once. Germline assignment: CDR1 KGHDR and CDR2 SFDVKD. The CDR3 runs 15 residues. Trimming shortened V by 6 bases and J by 1 base, and 15 bases separated the two germline ends. The source is an adult who received the AZD1222 COVID-19 vaccine. The source was peripheral blood, collected 28 days after the second AZD1222 dose. V gene TRBV24-1 combines with J gene TRBJ2-7; perhaps TRBD2 as D (5 bases). The CDR3 DNA sequence: TGTGCCACCAGTAAAGGGAGTTGGGGATCCTACGAGCAGTACTTC. It translates to CATSKGSWGSYEQYF.